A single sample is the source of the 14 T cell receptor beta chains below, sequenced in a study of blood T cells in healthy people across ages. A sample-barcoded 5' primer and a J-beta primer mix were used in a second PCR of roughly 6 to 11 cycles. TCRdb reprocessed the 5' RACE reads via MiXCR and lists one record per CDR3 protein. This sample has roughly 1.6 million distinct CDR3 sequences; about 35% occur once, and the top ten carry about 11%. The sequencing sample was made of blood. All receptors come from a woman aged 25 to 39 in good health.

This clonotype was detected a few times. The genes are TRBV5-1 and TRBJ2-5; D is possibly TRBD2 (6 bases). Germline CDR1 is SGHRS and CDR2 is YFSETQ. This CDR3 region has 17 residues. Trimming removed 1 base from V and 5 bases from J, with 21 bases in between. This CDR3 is CASSLNAGGVIGETQYF. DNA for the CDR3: TGCGCCAGCAGCTTGAACGCTGGAGGGGTAATCGGGGAGACCCAGTACTTC.

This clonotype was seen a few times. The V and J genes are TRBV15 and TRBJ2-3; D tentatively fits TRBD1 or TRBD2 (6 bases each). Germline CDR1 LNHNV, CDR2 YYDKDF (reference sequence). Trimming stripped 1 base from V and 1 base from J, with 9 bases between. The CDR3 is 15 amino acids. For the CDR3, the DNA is TGTGCCACCAGCAGAGCGGGGGCCGGCACAGATACGCAGTATTTT. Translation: CATSRAGAGTDTQYF.

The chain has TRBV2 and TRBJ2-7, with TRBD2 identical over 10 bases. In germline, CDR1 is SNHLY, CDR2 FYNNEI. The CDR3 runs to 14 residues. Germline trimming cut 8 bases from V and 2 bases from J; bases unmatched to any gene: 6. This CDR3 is CASARTSGTYEQYF. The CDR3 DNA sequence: TGTGCCAGCGCCCGGACTAGCGGTACCTACGAGCAGTACTTC. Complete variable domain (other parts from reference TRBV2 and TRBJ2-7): EPEVTQTPSHQVTQMGQEVILRCVPISNHLYFYWYRQILGQKVEFLVSFYNNEISEKSEIFDDQFSVERPDGSNFTLKIRSTKLEDSAMYFCASARTSGTYEQYFGPGTRLTVT.

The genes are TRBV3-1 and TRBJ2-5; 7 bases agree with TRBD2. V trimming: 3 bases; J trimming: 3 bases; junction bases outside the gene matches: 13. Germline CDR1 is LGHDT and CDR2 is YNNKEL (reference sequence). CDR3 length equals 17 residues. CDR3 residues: CASSHDLGLAAKETQYF. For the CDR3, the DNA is TGTGCCAGCAGCCACGACCTGGGCCTAGCGGCCAAAGAGACCCAGTACTTC.

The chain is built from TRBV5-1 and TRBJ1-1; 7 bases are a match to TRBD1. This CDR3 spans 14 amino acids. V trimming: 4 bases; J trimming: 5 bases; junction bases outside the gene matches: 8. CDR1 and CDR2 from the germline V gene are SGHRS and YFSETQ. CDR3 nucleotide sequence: TGCGCCAGCAGCCCTATACCGGACAGGACTGAAGCTTTCTTT. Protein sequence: CASSPIPDRTEAFF.

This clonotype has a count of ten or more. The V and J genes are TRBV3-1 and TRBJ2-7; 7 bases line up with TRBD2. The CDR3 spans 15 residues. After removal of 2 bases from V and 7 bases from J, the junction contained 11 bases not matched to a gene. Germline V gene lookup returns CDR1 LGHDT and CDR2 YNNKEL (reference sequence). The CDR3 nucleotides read TGTGCCAGCAGCCAATCGGGACTCCGAGCGGGGGAGCAGTACTTC. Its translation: CASSQSGLRAGEQYF.

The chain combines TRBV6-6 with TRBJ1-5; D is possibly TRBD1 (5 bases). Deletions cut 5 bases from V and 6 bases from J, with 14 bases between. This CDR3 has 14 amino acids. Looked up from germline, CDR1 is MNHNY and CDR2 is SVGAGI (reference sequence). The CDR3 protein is CASSPGRVGQPQHF. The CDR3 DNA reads TGTGCCAGCAGTCCGGGGCGGGTGGGTCAGCCCCAGCATTTT.

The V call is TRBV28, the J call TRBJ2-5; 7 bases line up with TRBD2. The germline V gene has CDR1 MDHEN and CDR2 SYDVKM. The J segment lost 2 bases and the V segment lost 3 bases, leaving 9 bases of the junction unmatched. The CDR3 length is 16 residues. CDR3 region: CASSFTLRGRQETQYF. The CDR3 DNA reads TGTGCCAGCAGTTTTACGTTACGCGGGAGACAAGAGACCCAGTACTTC. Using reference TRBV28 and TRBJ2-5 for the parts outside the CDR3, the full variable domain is DVKVTQSSRYLVKRTGEKVFLECVQDMDHENMFWYRQDPGLGLRLIYFSYDVKMKEKGDIPEGYSVSREKKERFSLILESASTNQTSMYLCASSFTLRGRQETQYFGPGTRLLVL.

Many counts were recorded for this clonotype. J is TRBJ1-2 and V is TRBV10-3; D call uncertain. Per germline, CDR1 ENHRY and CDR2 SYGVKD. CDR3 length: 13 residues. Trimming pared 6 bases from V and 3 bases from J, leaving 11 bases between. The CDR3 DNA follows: TGTGCCATCAGGGAGACCGTAGACTATGGCTACACCTTC. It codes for CAIRETVDYGYTF.

Here the CDR3 DNA reads TGTGCCAGCAGCTTACGGGACCGGGGGAGCTCCTACGAGCAGTACTTC. This gives the protein CASSLRDRGSSYEQYF. The V and J genes are TRBV7-6 and TRBJ2-7; possibly TRBD2 for D (6 bases). V was pared by 2 bases and J by 0 bases, with 14 bases between. Germline V CDR1 and CDR2: SGHVS, FNYEAQ. This CDR3 has 16 amino acids. The full variable domain, its missing parts supplied by reference TRBV7-6 and TRBJ2-7, is GAGVSQSPRYKVTKRGQDVALRCDPISGHVSLYWYRQALGQGPEFLTYFNYEAQQDKSGLPNDRFSAERPEGSISTLTIQRTEQRDSAMYRCASSLRDRGSSYEQYFGPGTRLTVT.

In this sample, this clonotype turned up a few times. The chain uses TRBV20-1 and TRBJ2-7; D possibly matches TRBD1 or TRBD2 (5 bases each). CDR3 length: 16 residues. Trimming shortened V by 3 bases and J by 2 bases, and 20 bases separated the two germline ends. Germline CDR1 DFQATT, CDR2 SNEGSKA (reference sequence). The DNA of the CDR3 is TGCAGTGCTAGTTCAGTATGGGGACCTCACCCCTACGAGCAGTACTTC. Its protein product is CSASSVWGPHPYEQYF.

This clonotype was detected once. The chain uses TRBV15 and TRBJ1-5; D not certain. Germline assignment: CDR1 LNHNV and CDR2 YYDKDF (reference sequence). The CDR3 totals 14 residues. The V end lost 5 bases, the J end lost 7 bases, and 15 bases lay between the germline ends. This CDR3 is CATSEKTSRQPQHF. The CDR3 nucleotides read TGTGCCACCAGCGAGAAGACTTCCAGGCAGCCCCAGCATTTT.

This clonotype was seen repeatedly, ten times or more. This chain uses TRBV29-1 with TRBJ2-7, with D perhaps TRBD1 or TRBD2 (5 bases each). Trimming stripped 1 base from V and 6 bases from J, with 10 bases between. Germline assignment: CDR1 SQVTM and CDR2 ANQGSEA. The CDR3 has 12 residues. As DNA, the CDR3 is TGCAGCGTTGAAGTGACGAGGGGCGAGCAGTACTTC. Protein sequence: CSVEVTRGEQYF.

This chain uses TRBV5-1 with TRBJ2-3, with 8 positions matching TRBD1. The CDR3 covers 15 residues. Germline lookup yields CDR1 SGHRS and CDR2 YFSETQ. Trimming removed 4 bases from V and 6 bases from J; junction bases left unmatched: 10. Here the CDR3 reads CASSNEGQGRDTQYF. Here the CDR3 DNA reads TGCGCCAGCAGCAACGAAGGACAGGGCAGGGATACGCAGTATTTT.